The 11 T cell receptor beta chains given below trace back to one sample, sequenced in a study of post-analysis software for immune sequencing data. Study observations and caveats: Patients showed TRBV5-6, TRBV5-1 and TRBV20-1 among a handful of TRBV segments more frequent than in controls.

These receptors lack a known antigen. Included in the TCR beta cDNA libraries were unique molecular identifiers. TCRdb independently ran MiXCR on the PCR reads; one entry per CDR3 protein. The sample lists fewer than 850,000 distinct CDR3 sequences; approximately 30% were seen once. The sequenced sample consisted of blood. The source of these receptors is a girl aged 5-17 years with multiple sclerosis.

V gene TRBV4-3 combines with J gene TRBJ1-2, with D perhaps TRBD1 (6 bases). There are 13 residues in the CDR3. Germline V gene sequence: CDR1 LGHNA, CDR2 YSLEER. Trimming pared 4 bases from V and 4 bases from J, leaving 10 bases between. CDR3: CASSPRGVYGYTF. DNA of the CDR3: TGCGCCAGCAGCCCAAGGGGGGTCTATGGCTACACCTTC.

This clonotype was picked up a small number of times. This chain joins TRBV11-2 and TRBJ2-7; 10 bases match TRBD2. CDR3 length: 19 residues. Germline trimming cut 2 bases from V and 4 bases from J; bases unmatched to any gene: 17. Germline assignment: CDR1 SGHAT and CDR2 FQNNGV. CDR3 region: CASSLTATSGTGNWYEQYF. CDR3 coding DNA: TGTGCCAGCAGCTTAACAGCTACTAGCGGGACGGGGAATTGGTACGAGCAGTACTTC.

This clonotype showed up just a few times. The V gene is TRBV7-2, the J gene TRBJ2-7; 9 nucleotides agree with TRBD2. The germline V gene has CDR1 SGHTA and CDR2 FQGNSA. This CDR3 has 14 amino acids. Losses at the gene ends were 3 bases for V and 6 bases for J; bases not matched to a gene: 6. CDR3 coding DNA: TGTGCCAGCAGCTTCCTAGCGGGACGGGCCGAGCAGTACTTC. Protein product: CASSFLAGRAEQYF.

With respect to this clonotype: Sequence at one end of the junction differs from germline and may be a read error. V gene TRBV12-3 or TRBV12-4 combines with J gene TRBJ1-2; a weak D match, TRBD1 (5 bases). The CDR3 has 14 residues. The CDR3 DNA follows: TGTGCCAGCAGTTTGAGGGAGGGGAACTATGACTACACCTTC. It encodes CASSLREGNYDYTF.

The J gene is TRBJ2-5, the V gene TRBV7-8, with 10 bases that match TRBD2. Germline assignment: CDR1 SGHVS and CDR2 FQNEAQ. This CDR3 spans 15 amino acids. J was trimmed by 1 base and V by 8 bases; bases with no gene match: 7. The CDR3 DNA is TGTGCCAGCGTATTGGGACTAGCGCCCCAAGAGACCCAGTACTTC. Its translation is CASVLGLAPQETQYF.

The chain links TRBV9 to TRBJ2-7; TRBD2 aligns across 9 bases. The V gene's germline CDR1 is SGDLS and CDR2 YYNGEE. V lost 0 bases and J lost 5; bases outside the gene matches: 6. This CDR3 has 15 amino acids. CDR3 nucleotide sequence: TGTGCCAGCAGCGTAGATGCGGGAGGGTTCCACGAGCAGTACTTC. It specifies CASSVDAGGFHEQYF. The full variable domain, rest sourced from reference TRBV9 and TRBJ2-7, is DSGVTQTPKHLITATGQRVTLRCSPRSGDLSVYWYQQSLDQGLQFLIQYYNGEERAKGNILERFSAQQFPDLHSELNLSSLELGDSALYFCASSVDAGGFHEQYFGPGTRLTVT.

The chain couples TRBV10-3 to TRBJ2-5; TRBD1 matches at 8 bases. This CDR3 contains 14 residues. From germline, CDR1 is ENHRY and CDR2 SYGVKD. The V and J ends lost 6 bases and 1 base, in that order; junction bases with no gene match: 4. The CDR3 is CAIRMDRAQETQYF. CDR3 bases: TGTGCCATCAGGATGGACAGGGCCCAAGAGACCCAGTACTTC.

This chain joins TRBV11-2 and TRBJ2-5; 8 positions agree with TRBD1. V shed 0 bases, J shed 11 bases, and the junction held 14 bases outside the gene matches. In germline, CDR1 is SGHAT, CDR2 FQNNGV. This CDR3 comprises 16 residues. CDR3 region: CASSLDITGGKNEQYF. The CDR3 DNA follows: TGTGCCAGCAGCTTAGATATTACAGGGGGTAAGAATGAGCAGTACTTC.

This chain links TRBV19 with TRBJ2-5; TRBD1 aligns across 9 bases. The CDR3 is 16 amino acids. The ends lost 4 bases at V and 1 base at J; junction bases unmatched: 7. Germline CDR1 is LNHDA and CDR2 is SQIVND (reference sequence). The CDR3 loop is CASSTSGTGPQETQYF. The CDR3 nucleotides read TGTGCCAGTAGTACGTCCGGGACAGGGCCCCAAGAGACCCAGTACTTC.

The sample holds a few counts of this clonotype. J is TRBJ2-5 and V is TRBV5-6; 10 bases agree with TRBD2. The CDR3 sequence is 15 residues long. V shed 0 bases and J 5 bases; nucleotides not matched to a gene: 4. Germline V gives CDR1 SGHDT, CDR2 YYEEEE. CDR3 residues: CASSLEAGGVETQYF. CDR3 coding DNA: TGTGCCAGCAGCTTGGAAGCGGGAGGGGTGGAGACCCAGTACTTC.

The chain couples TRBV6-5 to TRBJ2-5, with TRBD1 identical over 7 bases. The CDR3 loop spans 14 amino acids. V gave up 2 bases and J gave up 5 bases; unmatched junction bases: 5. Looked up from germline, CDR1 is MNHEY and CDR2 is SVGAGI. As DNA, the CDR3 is TGTGCCAGCAGTTACGCAGGGGGTCAGGAGACCCAGTACTTC. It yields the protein CASSYAGGQETQYF.